The T cell receptor (beta chain) described here comes from a study of blood T cell repertoires in COVID-19. V shed 2 bases and J shed 8 bases, with 19 bases lying between them. Germline V gene sequence: CDR1 MGHRA, CDR2 YSYEKL. The CDR3 loop spans 17 amino acids. Here immunoSEQ multiplex PCR was the method, and the copy in TCRdb shows in-frame clones only, minus some. Seen here are 80,000 to 100,000 clones, 70% to 85% observed once, and the top ten hold roughly 10%. This sequence joins TRBV4-1 and TRBJ1-6; no clear D gene. Sequenced sample: peripheral blood. This receptor was obtained from a man aged 65 to 79 with active or convalescent COVID-19. For the CDR3, the DNA is TGCGCCAGCAGCCAACTCCCAGGCGGGTTGGGGTATTCACCCCTCCACTTT. Its translation: CASSQLPGGLGYSPLHF.